This TCR beta chain was obtained from a study of blood T cell repertoires in COVID-19. Study context: The United States, Italy and Spain were the sources of the acute and convalescent COVID-19 samples. PBMCs, B-cell-depleted T cells, or T cells were the source of the cDNA or gDNA that made up the material.

Original handling: Quantification of nucleated cells was approximated via reference gene primer amplification. Profiling relied on immunoSEQ multiplex PCR, and the TCRdb table lists in-frame clones only, not all of them. V, J and clone size derive from that table, while D and trimming were established from the DNA sequence. The table shows 200,000 to 250,000 clones, with more than 75% occurring only once. This clone was seen a few times. The CDR3 sequence is 12 residues long. Germline trimming cut 4 bases from V and 12 bases from J; bases unmatched to any gene: 6. CDR1 and CDR2 from the germline V gene are MGHRA and YSYEKL.

The source material was peripheral blood. This receptor was identified in a man older than 75 with acute or convalescent COVID-19. The chain uses TRBV4-1 and TRBJ2-1, with TRBD2 matching over 7 bases. The DNA for the CDR3 is TGCGCCAGCAGCCCCTTGGGCGGGGGGCAGTTCTTC. Translating it yields CASSPLGGGQFF.